The sample holds many counts of the clone carrying this T cell receptor (beta chain). Looked up from germline, CDR1 is SGHNT and CDR2 is YYREEE (reference sequence). This CDR3 spans 15 amino acids. V was pared by 4 bases and J by 7 bases, with 15 bases between. Assay: immunoSEQ multiplex PCR; the TCRdb copy retains only in-frame clones and omits some. Seen here are some 200,000 clones, approximately 88% observed once, and the top ten hold over 7%. The sample belongs to a study of blood T cell repertoires in COVID-19. Recovered status in Cohort 3 required two negative PCRs, clearance, or symptom resolution.

The sequenced sample was PBMCs or T cells enriched from blood (not recorded which). This TCR was recovered from a woman younger than 35 who had recovered from COVID-19. The V and J genes are TRBV5-4 and TRBJ1-6; D remains ambiguous. The CDR3 spells CASSRDSSYNSPLHF. CDR3 in DNA: TGTGCCAGCAGCCGGGATTCCTCATACAATTCACCCCTCCACTTT.